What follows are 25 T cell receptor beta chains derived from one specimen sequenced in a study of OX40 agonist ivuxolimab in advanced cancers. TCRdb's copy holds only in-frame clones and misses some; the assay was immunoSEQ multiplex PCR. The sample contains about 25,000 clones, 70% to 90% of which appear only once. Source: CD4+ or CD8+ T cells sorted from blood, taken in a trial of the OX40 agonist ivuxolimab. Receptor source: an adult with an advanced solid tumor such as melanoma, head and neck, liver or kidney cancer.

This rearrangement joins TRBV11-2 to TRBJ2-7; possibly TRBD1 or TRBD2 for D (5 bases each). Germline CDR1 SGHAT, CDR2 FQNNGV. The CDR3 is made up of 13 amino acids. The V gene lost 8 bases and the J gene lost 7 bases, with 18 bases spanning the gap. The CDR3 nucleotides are TGTGCCAGCTTACGCCCGGACGGGGCTGAGCAGTACTTC. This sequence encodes CASLRPDGAEQYF.

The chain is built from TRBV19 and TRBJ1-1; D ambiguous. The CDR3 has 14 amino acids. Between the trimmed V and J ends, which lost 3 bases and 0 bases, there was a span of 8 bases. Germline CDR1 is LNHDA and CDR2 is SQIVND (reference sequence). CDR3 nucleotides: TGTGCCAGTAGTATGCTGAGCATGAACACTGAAGCTTTCTTT. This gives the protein CASSMLSMNTEAFF. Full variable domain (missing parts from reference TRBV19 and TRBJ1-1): DGGITQSPKYLFRKEGQNVTLSCEQNLNHDAMYWYRQDPGQGLRLIYYSQIVNDFQKGDIAEGYSVSREKKESFPLTVTSAQKNPTAFYLCASSMLSMNTEAFFGQGTRLTVV.

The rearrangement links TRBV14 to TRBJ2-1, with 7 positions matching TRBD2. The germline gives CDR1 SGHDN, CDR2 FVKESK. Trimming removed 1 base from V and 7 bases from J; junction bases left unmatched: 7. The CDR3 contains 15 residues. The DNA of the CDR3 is TGTGCCAGCAGCCAAGGGGCGGGAGTTGAGAATGAGCAGTTCTTC. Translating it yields CASSQGAGVENEQFF.

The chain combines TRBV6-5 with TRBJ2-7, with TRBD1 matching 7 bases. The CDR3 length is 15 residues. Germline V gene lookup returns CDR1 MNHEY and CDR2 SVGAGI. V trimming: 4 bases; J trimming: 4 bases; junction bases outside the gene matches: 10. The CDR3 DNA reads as TGTGCCAGCAGTTTAAGGGACAGACCAGGGTACGAGCAGTACTTC. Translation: CASSLRDRPGYEQYF.

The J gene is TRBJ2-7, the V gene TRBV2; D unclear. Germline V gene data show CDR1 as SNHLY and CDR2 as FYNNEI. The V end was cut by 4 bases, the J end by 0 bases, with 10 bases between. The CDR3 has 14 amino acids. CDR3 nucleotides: TGTGCCAGCAGTGCCTACCTGAGCTCCTACGAGCAGTACTTC. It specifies CASSAYLSSYEQYF.

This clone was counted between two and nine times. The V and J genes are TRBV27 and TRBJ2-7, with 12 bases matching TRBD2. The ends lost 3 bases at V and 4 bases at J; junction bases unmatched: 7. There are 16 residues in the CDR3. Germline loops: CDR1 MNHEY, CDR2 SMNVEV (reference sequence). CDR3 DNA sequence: TGTGCCAGCAGTTTCGCGACTAGCGGGAGACTTTACGAGCAGTACTTC. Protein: CASSFATSGRLYEQYF.

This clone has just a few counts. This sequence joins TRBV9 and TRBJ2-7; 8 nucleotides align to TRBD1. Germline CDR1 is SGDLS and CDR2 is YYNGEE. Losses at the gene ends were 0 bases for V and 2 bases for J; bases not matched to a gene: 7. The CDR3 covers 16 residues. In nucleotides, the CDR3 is TGTGCCAGCAGCGTAGCTCCGGGGACAGGAGCCTACGAGCAGTACTTC. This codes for CASSVAPGTGAYEQYF.

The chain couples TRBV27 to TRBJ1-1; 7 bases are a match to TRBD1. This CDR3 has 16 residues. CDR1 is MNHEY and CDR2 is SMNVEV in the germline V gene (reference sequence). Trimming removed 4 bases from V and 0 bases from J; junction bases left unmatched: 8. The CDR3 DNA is TGTGCCAGCAGTTCCTCCTCGACAGGGATGAACACTGAAGCTTTCTTT. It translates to CASSSSSTGMNTEAFF.

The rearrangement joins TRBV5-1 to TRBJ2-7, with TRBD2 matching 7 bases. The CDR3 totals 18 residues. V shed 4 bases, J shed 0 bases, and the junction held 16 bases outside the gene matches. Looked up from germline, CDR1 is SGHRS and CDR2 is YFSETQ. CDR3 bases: TGCGCCAGCAGCCAGGGAGAGGGGCGGGGGATCTTCTCCTACGAGCAGTACTTC. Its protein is CASSQGEGRGIFSYEQYF.

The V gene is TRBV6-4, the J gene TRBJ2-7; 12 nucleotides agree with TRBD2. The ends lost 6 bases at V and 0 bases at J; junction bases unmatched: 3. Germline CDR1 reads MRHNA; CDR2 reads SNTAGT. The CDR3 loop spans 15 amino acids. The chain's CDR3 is CASRTSGRTSYEQYF. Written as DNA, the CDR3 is TGTGCCAGCAGAACTAGCGGGAGGACCTCCTACGAGCAGTACTTC.

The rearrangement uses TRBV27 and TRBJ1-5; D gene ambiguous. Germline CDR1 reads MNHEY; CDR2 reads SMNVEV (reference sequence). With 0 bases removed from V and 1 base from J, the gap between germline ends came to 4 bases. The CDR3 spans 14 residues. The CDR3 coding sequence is TGTGCCAGCAGTTTATCCGGGAGCAATCAGCCCCAGCATTTT. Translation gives CASSLSGSNQPQHF.

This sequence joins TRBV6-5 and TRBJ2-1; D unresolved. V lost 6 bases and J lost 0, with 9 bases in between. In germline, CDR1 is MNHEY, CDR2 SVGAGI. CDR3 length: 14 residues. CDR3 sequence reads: CASSQEPSYNEQFF. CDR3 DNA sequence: TGTGCCAGCAGCCAGGAACCCTCCTACAATGAGCAGTTCTTC.

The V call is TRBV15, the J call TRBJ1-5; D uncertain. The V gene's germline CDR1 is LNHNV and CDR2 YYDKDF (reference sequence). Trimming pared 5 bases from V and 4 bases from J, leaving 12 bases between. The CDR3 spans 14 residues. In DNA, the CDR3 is TGTGCCACCAGCCCGGCGGTGGGAAATCAGCCCCAGCATTTT. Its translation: CATSPAVGNQPQHF.

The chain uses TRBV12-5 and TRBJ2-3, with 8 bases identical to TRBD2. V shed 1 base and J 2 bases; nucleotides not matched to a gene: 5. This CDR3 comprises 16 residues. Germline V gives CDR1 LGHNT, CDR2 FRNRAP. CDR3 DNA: TGTGCTAGTGGTTTGGGGACTAGCTGGAACACAGATACGCAGTATTTT. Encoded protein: CASGLGTSWNTDTQYF. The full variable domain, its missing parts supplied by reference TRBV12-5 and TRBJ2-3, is DARVTQTPRHKVTEMGQEVTMRCQPILGHNTVFWYRQTMMQGLELLAYFRNRAPLDDSGMPKDRFSAEMPDATLATLKIQPSEPRDSAVYFCASGLGTSWNTDTQYFGPGTRLTVL.

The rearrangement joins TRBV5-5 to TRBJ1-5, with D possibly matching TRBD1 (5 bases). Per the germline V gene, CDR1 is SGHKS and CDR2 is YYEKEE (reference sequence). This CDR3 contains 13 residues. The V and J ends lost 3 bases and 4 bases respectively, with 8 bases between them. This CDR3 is CASSWGSNQPQHF. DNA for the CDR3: TGTGCCAGCAGCTGGGGCAGTAATCAGCCCCAGCATTTT.

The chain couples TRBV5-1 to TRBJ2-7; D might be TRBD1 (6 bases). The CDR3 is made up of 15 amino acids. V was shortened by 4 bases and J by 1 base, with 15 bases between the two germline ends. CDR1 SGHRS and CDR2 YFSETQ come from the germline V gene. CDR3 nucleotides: TGCGCCAGCAGCCTCGCAGGGGAACAGTCCTACGAGCAGTACTTC. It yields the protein CASSLAGEQSYEQYF.

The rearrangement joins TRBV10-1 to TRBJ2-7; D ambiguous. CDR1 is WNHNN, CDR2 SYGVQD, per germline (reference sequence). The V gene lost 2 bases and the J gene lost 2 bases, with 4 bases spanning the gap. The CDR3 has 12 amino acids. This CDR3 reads CASSEGTYEQYF. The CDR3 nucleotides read TGCGCCAGCAGTGAGGGCACCTACGAGCAGTACTTC.

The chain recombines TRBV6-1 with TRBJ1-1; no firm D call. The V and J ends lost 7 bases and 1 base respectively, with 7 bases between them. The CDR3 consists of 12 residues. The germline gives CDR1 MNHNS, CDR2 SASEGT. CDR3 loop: CASNVGNTEAFF. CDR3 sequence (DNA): TGTGCCAGCAACGTGGGGAACACTGAAGCTTTCTTT.

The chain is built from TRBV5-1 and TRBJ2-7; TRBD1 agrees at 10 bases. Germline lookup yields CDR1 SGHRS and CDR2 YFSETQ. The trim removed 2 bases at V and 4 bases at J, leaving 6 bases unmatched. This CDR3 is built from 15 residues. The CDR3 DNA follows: TGCGCCAGCAGCTTCCGGGACAGGGGTCCGTACGAGCAGTACTTC. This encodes CASSFRDRGPYEQYF.

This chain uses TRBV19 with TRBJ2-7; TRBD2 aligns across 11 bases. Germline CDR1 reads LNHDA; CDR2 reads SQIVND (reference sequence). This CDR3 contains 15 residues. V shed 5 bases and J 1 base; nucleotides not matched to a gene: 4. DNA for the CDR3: TGTGCCAGTAGTGCAGGACTAGCGGGTTCCTACGAGCAGTACTTC. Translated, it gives CASSAGLAGSYEQYF.

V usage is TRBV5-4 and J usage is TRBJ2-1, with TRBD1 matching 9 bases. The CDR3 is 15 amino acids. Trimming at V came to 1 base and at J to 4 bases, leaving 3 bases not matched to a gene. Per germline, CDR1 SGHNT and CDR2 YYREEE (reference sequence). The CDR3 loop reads CASSLLGQGYNEQFF. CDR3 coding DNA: TGTGCCAGCAGCTTGTTGGGACAGGGTTACAATGAGCAGTTCTTC.

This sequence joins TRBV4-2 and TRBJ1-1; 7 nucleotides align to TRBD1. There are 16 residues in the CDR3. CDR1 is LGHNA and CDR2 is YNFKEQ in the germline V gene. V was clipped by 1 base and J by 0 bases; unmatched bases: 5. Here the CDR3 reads CASSQGTGMMNTEAFF. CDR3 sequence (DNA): TGTGCCAGCAGCCAAGGGACAGGCATGATGAACACTGAAGCTTTCTTT.

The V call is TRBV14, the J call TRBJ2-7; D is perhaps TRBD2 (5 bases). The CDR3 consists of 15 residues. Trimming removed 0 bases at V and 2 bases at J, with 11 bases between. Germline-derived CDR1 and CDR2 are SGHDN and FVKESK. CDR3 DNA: TGTGCCAGCAGCCAAGATGGGAGCAGAACCTACGAGCAGTACTTC. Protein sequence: CASSQDGSRTYEQYF.

The CDR3 is CASTRTGSHTYLEAFF. The CDR3 bases are TGTGCCAGTACAAGGACAGGTTCTCATACTTACCTTGAAGCTTTCTTT. V is TRBV19 and J is TRBJ1-1; 7 nucleotides match TRBD1. The CDR3 runs to 16 residues. Germline V gene lookup returns CDR1 LNHDA and CDR2 SQIVND (reference sequence). Trimming took 7 bases from V and 7 from J; bases not matched to a gene: 18.

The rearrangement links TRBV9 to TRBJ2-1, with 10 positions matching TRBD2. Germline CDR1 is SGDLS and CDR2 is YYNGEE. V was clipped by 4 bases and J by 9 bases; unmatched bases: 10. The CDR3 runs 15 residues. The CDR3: CASSPMGLAMSEQFF. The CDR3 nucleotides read TGTGCCAGCAGCCCCATGGGACTAGCGATGAGTGAGCAGTTCTTC.